The clone carrying this T cell receptor beta chain was observed at least ten times. This clone may be a read error of a much larger clone one base away. This specimen belongs to a study of neurological immune-mediated disorders. TCRdb re-analysed the 5' RACE reads in MiXCR, keeping a single row per CDR3 protein. Among tens of thousands of distinct CDR3 sequences listed, 4% to 5.5% were seen once. Germline CDR1 is SGHRS and CDR2 is YFSETQ. Trimming left V 0 bases short and J 3 bases short, with 17 bases between. There are 17 residues in the CDR3. The source material was PBMCs. J is TRBJ2-3 and V is TRBV5-1; D tentatively reads TRBD1 or TRBD2 (5 bases each). The TCR was taken from a man between 18 and 35 years old in good health. CDR3 coding DNA: TGCGCCAGCAGCTTGGTTGGGGGACCCAGTCGGACAGATACGCAGTATTTT. It is translated as CASSLVGGPSRTDTQYF.